Each of the 15 T cell receptor beta chains below was sequenced from the same sample in a study of cytomegalovirus exposure and HLA in healthy donors. Repertoires were generated with immunoSEQ multiplex PCR, while TCRdb's copy carries only in-frame clones and drops some. The sample holds under 110,000 clones; roughly 90% are singletons and the top ten take 1.5% to 2%. Input material: PBMCs. The receptors shown here come from a young woman in good health and CMV-seropositive.

The chain uses TRBV28 and TRBJ1-2, with 9 bases identical to TRBD1. The V gene's germline CDR1 is MDHEN and CDR2 SYDVKM. The trim removed 5 bases at V and 5 bases at J, leaving 9 bases unmatched. CDR3 length equals 15 residues. The chain's CDR3 is CASSGGGQGNYGYTF. CDR3 bases: TGTGCCAGCAGTGGGGGGGGACAGGGTAATTATGGCTACACCTTC.

The chain recombines TRBV2 with TRBJ1-6; tentatively, D is TRBD1 (5 bases). Trimming took 7 bases from V and 6 from J, leaving 13 bases between them. Germline V gene lookup returns CDR1 SNHLY and CDR2 FYNNEI. The CDR3 spans 14 residues. Written as DNA, the CDR3 is TGTGCCAGCACTTTTTTAGACAGTAATTCACCCCTCCACTTT. Translation: CASTFLDSNSPLHF. The whole variable domain, filled in from reference TRBV2 and TRBJ1-6, reads EPEVTQTPSHQVTQMGQEVILRCVPISNHLYFYWYRQILGQKVEFLVSFYNNEISEKSEIFDDQFSVERPDGSNFTLKIRSTKLEDSAMYFCASTFLDSNSPLHFGNGTRLTVT.

A single count supports this clone. This chain uses TRBV2 with TRBJ2-1; the match to TRBD2 covers 14 bases. CDR1 is SNHLY and CDR2 is FYNNEI in the germline V gene. CDR3 size: 15 residues. Losses at the gene ends were 6 bases for V and 7 bases for J; bases not matched to a gene: 5. The CDR3 reads CASRTGTSGGNEQFF. CDR3 nucleotide sequence: TGTGCCAGCAGAACCGGGACTAGCGGGGGAAATGAGCAGTTCTTC.

The chain is built from TRBV15 and TRBJ2-7, with TRBD1 as a possible D gene (5 bases). This CDR3 contains 13 residues. Germline V gene lookup returns CDR1 LNHNV and CDR2 YYDKDF (reference sequence). V was cut by 5 bases and J by 5 bases, with 13 bases left in between. DNA for the CDR3: TGTGCCACCAGCCAGGCAGGGCAAAACGAGCAGTACGTC. It yields the protein CATSQAGQNEQYV.

The rearrangement links TRBV28 to TRBJ2-1; 8 bases match TRBD1. The CDR3 spans 15 residues. V shed 6 bases, J shed 3 bases, and the junction held 7 bases outside the gene matches. The germline V gene has CDR1 MDHEN and CDR2 SYDVKM. The CDR3 reads CASSPQGDNYNEQFF. CDR3 nucleotides: TGTGCCAGCAGCCCACAGGGGGATAACTACAATGAGCAGTTCTTC. Variable domain in full (rest from reference TRBV28 and TRBJ2-1): DVKVTQSSRYLVKRTGEKVFLECVQDMDHENMFWYRQDPGLGLRLIYFSYDVKMKEKGDIPEGYSVSREKKERFSLILESASTNQTSMYLCASSPQGDNYNEQFFGPGTRLTVL.

V gene TRBV10-3 combines with J gene TRBJ1-3, with TRBD1 matching 8 bases. Per the germline V gene, CDR1 is ENHRY and CDR2 is SYGVKD. The CDR3 contains 15 residues. The V segment lost 6 bases and the J segment 8 bases; nucleotides outside the gene matches: 12. This chain's CDR3 is CAISQDRENGHTIYF. CDR3 sequence (DNA): TGTGCCATCAGCCAGGACAGGGAGAATGGTCACACCATATATTTT.

CDR3 amino acids: CASSEGGGGYGYTF. CDR3 DNA: TGTGCCAGCAGTGAAGGGGGAGGTGGCTATGGCTACACCTTC. J is TRBJ1-2 and V is TRBV6-1; D is undetermined. The V end was cut by 1 base, the J end by 4 bases, with 10 bases between. The CDR3 is made up of 14 amino acids. In germline, CDR1 is MNHNS, CDR2 SASEGT.

V gene TRBV27 combines with J gene TRBJ2-7; 10 nucleotides agree with TRBD1. CDR1 is MNHEY, CDR2 SMNVEV, per germline (reference sequence). Trimming removed 0 bases from V and 2 bases from J; junction bases left unmatched: 7. The CDR3 contains 17 residues. CDR3 in amino acids: CASSLSPPDRGTYEQYV. Here the CDR3 DNA reads TGTGCCAGCAGTTTATCCCCCCCGGACAGGGGGACCTACGAGCAGTACGTC.

V gene TRBV7-9 combines with J gene TRBJ1-5; 8 nucleotides agree with TRBD1. Germline values: CDR1 SEHNR, CDR2 FQNEAQ (reference sequence). The CDR3 length is 19 residues. Losses at the gene ends were 3 bases for V and 0 bases for J; bases not matched to a gene: 13. DNA of the CDR3: TGTGCCAGCAGCTTCCAGGGGGCACGGGGGGAGTATAGCAATCAGCCCCAGCATTTT. Translation gives CASSFQGARGEYSNQPQHF.

The rearrangement joins TRBV27 to TRBJ2-5; D unclear. CDR3 length: 13 residues. Germline V lookup: CDR1 MNHEY, CDR2 SMNVEV (reference sequence). V was shortened by 4 bases and J by 5 bases, with 11 bases between the two germline ends. The CDR3 here is CASSSSGPETQYF. The CDR3 region has the DNA TGTGCCAGCAGTTCCTCCGGTCCGGAGACCCAGTACTTC.

Only one count was recorded for this clone. The chain links TRBV19 to TRBJ2-1; TRBD1 matches 7 bases. V lost 8 bases and J lost 10; bases outside the gene matches: 8. The CDR3 is 12 amino acids. Germline V lookup: CDR1 LNHDA, CDR2 SQIVND (reference sequence). The DNA for the CDR3 is TGTGCCAGTGGCCAGGGGGTTGGGGAGCAGTTCTTC. Translation gives CASGQGVGEQFF. Together with reference TRBV19 and TRBJ2-1, the CDR3 gives the full variable domain: DGGITQSPKYLFRKEGQNVTLSCEQNLNHDAMYWYRQDPGQGLRLIYYSQIVNDFQKGDIAEGYSVSREKKESFPLTVTSAQKNPTAFYLCASGQGVGEQFFGPGTRLTVL.

This sequence joins TRBV27 and TRBJ2-1; 9 bases are shared with TRBD1. Per germline, CDR1 MNHEY and CDR2 SMNVEV (reference sequence). The CDR3 spans 14 residues. V was clipped by 6 bases and J by 6 bases; unmatched bases: 6. The CDR3, as DNA: TGTGCCAGCAGGCGACAGGGGGTTGGCAATGAGCAGTTCTTC. This gives the protein CASRRQGVGNEQFF.

The rearrangement uses TRBV2 and TRBJ1-5; 7 nucleotides agree with TRBD1. The CDR3 totals 17 residues. Germline V gives CDR1 SNHLY, CDR2 FYNNEI. V shed 0 bases and J 5 bases; nucleotides not matched to a gene: 10. The CDR3 bases are TGTGCCAGCAGTGAAGCGTTTGACAGGGAAAGGGATCAGCCCCAGCATTTT. Amino acid sequence: CASSEAFDRERDQPQHF.

The gene calls are TRBV2 and TRBJ2-6; 13 nucleotides agree with TRBD2. The germline CDR1 and CDR2 sequences are SNHLY and FYNNEI. The CDR3 sequence is 18 residues long. J was trimmed by 0 bases and V by 5 bases; bases with no gene match: 4. The chain's CDR3 is CASSSTSGGPSGANVLTF. The DNA of the CDR3 is TGTGCCAGCAGTTCGACTAGCGGGGGGCCCTCTGGGGCCAACGTCCTGACTTTC.

This clone turned up a few times. The chain combines TRBV21-1 with TRBJ1-3. TRBV21-1 is annotated as a pseudogene. The CDR3 contains 15 residues. The CDR3 nucleotides are TGTGCCAGCAGCAAAGTGCGAGCCTCTGGAAACACCATATATTTT. Its translation is CASSKVRASGNTIYF.